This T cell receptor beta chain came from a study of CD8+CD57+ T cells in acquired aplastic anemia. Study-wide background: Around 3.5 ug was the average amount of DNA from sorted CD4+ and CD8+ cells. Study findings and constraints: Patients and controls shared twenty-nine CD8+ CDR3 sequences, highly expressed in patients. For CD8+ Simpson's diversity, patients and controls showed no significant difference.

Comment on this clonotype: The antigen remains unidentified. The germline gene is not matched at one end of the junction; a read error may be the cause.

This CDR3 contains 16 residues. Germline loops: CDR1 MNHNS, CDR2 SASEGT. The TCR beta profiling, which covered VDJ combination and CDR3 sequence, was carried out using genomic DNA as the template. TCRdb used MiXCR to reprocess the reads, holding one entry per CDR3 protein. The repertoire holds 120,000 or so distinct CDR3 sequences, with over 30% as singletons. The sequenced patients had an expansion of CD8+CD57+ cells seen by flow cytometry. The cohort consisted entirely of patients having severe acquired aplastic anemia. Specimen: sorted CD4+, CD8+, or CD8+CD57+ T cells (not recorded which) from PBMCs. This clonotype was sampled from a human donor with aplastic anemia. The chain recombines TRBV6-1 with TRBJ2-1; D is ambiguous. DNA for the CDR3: TGTGCCAGCAGCCGTGCAGCCTCGGCCTCCCACAATGAGCAGTTCTTC. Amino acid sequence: CASSRAASASHNEQFF.